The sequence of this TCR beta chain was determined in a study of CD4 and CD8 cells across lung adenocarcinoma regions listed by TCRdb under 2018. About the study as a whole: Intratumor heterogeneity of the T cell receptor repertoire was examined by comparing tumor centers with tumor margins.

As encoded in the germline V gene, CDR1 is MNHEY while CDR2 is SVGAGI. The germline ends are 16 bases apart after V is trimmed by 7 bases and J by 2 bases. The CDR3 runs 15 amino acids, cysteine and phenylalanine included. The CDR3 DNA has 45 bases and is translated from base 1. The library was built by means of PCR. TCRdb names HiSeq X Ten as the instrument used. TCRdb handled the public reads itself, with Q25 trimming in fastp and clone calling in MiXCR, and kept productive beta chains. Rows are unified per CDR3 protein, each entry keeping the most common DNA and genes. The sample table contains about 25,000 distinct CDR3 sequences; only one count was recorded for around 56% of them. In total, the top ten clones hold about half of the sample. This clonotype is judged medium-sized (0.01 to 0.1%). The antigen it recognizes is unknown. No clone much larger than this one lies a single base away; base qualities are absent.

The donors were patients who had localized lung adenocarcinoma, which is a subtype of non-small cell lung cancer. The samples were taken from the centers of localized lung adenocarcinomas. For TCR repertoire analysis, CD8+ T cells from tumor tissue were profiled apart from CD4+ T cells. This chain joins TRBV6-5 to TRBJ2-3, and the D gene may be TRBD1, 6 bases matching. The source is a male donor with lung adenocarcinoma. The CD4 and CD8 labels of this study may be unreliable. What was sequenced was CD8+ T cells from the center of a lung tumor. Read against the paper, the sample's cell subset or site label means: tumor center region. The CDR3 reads CASNPGVGDTDTQYF. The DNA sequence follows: TGTGCCAGCAACCCAGGGGTTGGGGACACAGATACGCAGTATTTT.